Each of the 9 T cell receptor beta chains below was sequenced from the same sample in a study of blood T cell repertoires in COVID-19. Method: immunoSEQ multiplex PCR; TCRdb's copy keeps in-frame clones and lacks some. The table includes under 250,000 clones, around 80% detected once. The sequencing input was peripheral blood. These receptors were collected from a man between 50 and 59 years old with active or convalescent COVID-19.

V and J are TRBV7-8 and TRBJ2-7, with TRBD1 matching 9 bases. The CDR3 is 15 residues long. V was pared by 6 bases and J by 6 bases, with 12 bases of the junction left unmatched. Looked up from germline, CDR1 is SGHVS and CDR2 is FQNEAQ. CDR3 sequence: CASRYQPGQGAEQYF. The CDR3 DNA reads as TGTGCCAGCAGGTACCAGCCGGGACAGGGAGCCGAGCAGTACTTC. Filled out from reference TRBV7-8 and TRBJ2-7, the complete variable domain reads GAGVSQSPRYKVAKRGQDVALRCDPISGHVSLFWYQQALGQGPEFLTYFQNEAQLDKSGLPSDRFFAERPEGSVSTLKIQRTQQEDSAVYLCASRYQPGQGAEQYFGPGTRLTVT.

In this sample, this clone turned up once. V usage is TRBV5-1 and J usage is TRBJ2-1; tentative D call: TRBD2 (5 bases). The CDR3 has 14 residues. Germline CDR1 and CDR2: SGHRS and YFSETQ. The ends were cut back, 2 bases at V and 5 bases at J, with 11 bases in the middle. In nucleotides, the CDR3 is TGCGCCAGCAGCTTACGGGGTCGGGACAATGAGCAGTTCTTC. This sequence encodes CASSLRGRDNEQFF.

The chain combines TRBV7-2 with TRBJ2-7, with 9 bases aligning to TRBD1. CDR1 is SGHTA, CDR2 FQGNSA, per germline. With 1 base clipped from V and 2 bases from J, the junction kept 3 bases outside the gene matches. This CDR3 comprises 15 residues. The CDR3 sequence is CASSLGTGDTYEQYF. CDR3 DNA: TGTGCCAGCAGCTTAGGGACAGGGGACACCTACGAGCAGTACTTC.

V is TRBV27 and J is TRBJ2-7; D gene ambiguous. Germline assignment: CDR1 MNHEY and CDR2 SMNVEV (reference sequence). This CDR3 spans 14 amino acids. V lost 2 bases and J lost 2, with 10 bases in between. The DNA for the CDR3 is TGTGCCAGCAGTTTAGTCAGTGCTGCCTACGAGCAGTACTTC. Translation: CASSLVSAAYEQYF.

This chain joins TRBV29-1 and TRBJ2-7; tentatively, D is TRBD2 (5 bases). Germline V gene sequence: CDR1 SQVTM, CDR2 ANQGSEA. CDR3 length: 13 residues. The V end was cut by 0 bases, the J end by 0 bases, with 6 bases between. The CDR3 region has the DNA TGCAGCGTTGAAGACACTAGCTCCTACGAGCAGTACTTC. It codes for CSVEDTSSYEQYF.

The DNA for the CDR3 is TGTGCCAGCAGCCCCCTTTTGTTCTACAATGAGCAGTTCTTC. Translation: CASSPLLFYNEQFF. V is TRBV7-8 and J is TRBJ2-1; D remains ambiguous. This CDR3 contains 14 residues. V was cut by 5 bases and J by 3 bases, with 11 bases left in between. Germline CDR1 is SGHVS and CDR2 is FQNEAQ.

The chain is built from TRBV29-1 and TRBJ2-1; possible D gene TRBD1, 5 bases. Between the trimmed V and J ends, which lost 5 bases and 3 bases, there was a span of 14 bases. From germline, CDR1 is SQVTM and CDR2 ANQGSEA. This CDR3 is built from 14 residues. The CDR3 here is CSVRARADYNEQFF. Here the CDR3 DNA reads TGCAGCGTTAGGGCCAGGGCGGACTACAATGAGCAGTTCTTC.

The V and J genes are TRBV28 and TRBJ2-1, with D possibly being TRBD2 (6 bases). The CDR3 runs to 17 residues. Germline V lookup: CDR1 MDHEN, CDR2 SYDVKM. With 7 bases removed from V and 1 base from J, the gap between germline ends came to 20 bases. CDR3 DNA: TGTGCCAGCAACAGCTTGGAGGGAGCCGTTTCCTACAATGAGCAGTTCTTC. Amino acid sequence: CASNSLEGAVSYNEQFF.

This clone appeared a few times. The chain recombines TRBV19 with TRBJ1-5; D is ambiguous. The germline V and J ends were trimmed by 5 bases and 0 bases, with 11 bases remaining between them. Per germline, CDR1 LNHDA and CDR2 SQIVND (reference sequence). The CDR3 is 15 residues long. CDR3 bases: TGTGCCAGTAGTTGGGCCGTAAATAGCAATCAGCCCCAGCATTTT. This encodes CASSWAVNSNQPQHF.